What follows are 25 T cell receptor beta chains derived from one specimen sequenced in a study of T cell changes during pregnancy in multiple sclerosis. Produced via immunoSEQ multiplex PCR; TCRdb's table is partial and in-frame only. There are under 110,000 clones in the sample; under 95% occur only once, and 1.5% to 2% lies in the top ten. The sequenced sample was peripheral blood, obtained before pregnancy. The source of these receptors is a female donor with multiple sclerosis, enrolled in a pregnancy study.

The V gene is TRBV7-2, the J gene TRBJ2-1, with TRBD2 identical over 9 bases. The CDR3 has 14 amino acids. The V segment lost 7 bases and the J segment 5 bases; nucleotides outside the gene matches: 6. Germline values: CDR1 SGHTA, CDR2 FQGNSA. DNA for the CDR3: TGTGCCAGCACGGCGGGGGGGATAAACAATGAGCAGTTCTTC. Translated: CASTAGGINNEQFF.

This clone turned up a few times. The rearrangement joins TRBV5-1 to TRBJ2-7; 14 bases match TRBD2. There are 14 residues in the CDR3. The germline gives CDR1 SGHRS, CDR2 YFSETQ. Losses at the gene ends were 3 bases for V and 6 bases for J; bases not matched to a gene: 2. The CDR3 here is CASSSGTSGGEQYF. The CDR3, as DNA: TGCGCCAGCAGCTCCGGGACTAGCGGGGGCGAGCAGTACTTC.

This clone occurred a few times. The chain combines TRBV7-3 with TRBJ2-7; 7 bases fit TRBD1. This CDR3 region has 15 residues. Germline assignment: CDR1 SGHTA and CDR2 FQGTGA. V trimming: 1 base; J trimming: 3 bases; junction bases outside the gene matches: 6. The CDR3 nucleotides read TGTGCCAGCAGCTTAAATGCCGGGACAGACTACGAGCAGTACTTC. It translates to CASSLNAGTDYEQYF.

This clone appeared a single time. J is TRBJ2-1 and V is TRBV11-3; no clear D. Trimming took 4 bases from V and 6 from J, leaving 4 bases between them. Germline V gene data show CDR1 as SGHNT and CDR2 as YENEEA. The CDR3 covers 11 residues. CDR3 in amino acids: CASSSGNEQFF. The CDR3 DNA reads TGTGCCAGCAGCTCCGGCAATGAGCAGTTCTTC.

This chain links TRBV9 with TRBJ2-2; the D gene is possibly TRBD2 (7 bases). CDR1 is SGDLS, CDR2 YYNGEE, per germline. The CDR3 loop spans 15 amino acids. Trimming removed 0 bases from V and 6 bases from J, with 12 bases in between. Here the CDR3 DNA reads TGTGCCAGCAGCGTAGAGGGGGGGAGGGCCGGGGAGCTGTTTTTT. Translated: CASSVEGGRAGELFF. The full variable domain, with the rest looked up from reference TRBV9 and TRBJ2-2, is DSGVTQTPKHLITATGQRVTLRCSPRSGDLSVYWYQQSLDQGLQFLIQYYNGEERAKGNILERFSAQQFPDLHSELNLSSLELGDSALYFCASSVEGGRAGELFFGEGSRLTVL.

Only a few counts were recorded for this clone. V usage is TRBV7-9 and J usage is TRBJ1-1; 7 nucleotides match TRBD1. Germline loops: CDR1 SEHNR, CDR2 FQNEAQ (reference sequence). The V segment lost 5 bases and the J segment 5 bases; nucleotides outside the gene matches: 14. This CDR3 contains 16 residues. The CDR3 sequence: CASSLWTGSWRTEAFF. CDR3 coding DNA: TGTGCCAGCAGCCTATGGACAGGTTCGTGGCGAACTGAAGCTTTCTTT.

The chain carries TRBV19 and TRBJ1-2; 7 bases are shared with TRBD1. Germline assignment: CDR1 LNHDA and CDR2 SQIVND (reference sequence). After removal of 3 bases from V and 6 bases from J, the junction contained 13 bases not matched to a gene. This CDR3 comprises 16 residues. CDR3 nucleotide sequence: TGTGCCAGTAGTATGGTGATAAGGGGGCGAGTTGATGGCTACACCTTC. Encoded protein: CASSMVIRGRVDGYTF. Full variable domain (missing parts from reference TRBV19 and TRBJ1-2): DGGITQSPKYLFRKEGQNVTLSCEQNLNHDAMYWYRQDPGQGLRLIYYSQIVNDFQKGDIAEGYSVSREKKESFPLTVTSAQKNPTAFYLCASSMVIRGRVDGYTFGSGTRLTVV.

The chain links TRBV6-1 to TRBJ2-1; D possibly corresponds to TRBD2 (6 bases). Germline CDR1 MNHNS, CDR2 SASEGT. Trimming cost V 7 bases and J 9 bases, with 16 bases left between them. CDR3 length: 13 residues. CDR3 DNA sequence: TGTGCCAGCACCATAGGAGGGGCAGGTGAGCAGTTCTTC. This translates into CASTIGGAGEQFF.

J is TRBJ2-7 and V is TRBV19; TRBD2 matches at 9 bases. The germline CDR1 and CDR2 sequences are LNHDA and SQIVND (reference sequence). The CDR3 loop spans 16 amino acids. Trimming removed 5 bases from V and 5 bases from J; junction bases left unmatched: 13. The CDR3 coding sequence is TGTGCCAGTAGTTCCGGGACTAGCATGCGGCTAGACGAGCAGTACTTC. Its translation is CASSSGTSMRLDEQYF.

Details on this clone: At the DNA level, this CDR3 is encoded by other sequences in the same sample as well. CDR3 residues: CASSLQSNTPYEQYF. The CDR3 DNA reads as TGTGCCAGCAGTTTGCAGTCAAATACCCCCTACGAGCAGTACTTC. The rearrangement uses TRBV28 and TRBJ2-7; D is undetermined. The CDR3 has 15 residues. Germline CDR1 MDHEN, CDR2 SYDVKM. The V end lost 3 bases, the J end lost 2 bases, and 14 bases lay between the germline ends.

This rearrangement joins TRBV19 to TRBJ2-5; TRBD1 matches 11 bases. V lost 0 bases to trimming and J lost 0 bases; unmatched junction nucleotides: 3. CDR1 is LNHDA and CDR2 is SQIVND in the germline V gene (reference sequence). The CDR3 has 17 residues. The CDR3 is CASSIEWGQGDQETQYF. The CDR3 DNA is TGTGCCAGTAGTATAGAATGGGGACAGGGGGACCAAGAGACCCAGTACTTC. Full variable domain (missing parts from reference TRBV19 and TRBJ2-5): DGGITQSPKYLFRKEGQNVTLSCEQNLNHDAMYWYRQDPGQGLRLIYYSQIVNDFQKGDIAEGYSVSREKKESFPLTVTSAQKNPTAFYLCASSIEWGQGDQETQYFGPGTRLLVL.

DNA for the CDR3: TGTGCCAGCAGCAGGGACAGGCTCTATGGCTACACCTTC. This sequence encodes CASSRDRLYGYTF. The V gene is TRBV19, the J gene TRBJ1-2; 8 nucleotides line up with TRBD1. V lost 9 bases to trimming and J lost 4 bases; unmatched junction nucleotides: 7. Germline V CDR1 and CDR2: LNHDA, SQIVND (reference sequence). CDR3 length equals 13 residues.

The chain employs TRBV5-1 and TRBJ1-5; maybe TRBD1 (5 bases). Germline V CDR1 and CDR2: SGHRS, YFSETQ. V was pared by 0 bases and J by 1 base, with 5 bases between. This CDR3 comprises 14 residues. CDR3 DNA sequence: TGCGCCAGCAGCTTGGAGGGGAGCAATCAGCCCCAGCATTTT. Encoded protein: CASSLEGSNQPQHF. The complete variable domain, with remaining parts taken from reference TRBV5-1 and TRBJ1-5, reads KAGVTQTPRYLIKTRGQQVTLSCSPISGHRSVSWYQQTPGQGLQFLFEYFSETQRNKGNFPGRFSGRQFSNSRSEMNVSTLELGDSALYLCASSLEGSNQPQHFGDGTRLSIL.

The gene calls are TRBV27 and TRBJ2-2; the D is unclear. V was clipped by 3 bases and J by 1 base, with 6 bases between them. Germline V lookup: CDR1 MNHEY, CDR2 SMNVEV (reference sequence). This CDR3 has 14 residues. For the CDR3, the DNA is TGTGCCAGCAGTTTCTCCAGGAACACCGGGGAGCTGTTTTTT. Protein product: CASSFSRNTGELFF.

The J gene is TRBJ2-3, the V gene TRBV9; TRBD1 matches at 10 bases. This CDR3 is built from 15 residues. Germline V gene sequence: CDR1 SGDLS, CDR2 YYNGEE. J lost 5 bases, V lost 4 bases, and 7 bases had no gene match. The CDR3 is CASSPRDRGGDTQYF. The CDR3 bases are TGTGCCAGCAGCCCCCGGGACAGGGGAGGAGATACGCAGTATTTT. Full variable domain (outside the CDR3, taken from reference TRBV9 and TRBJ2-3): DSGVTQTPKHLITATGQRVTLRCSPRSGDLSVYWYQQSLDQGLQFLIQYYNGEERAKGNILERFSAQQFPDLHSELNLSSLELGDSALYFCASSPRDRGGDTQYFGPGTRLTVL.

The CDR3: CATSRERVEPQHF. The CDR3, as DNA: TGTGCCACCAGCAGAGAGAGGGTTGAGCCCCAGCATTTT. The chain links TRBV15 to TRBJ1-5; D ambiguous. This CDR3 has 13 amino acids. Germline V lookup: CDR1 LNHNV, CDR2 YYDKDF (reference sequence). Trimming took 0 bases from V and 8 from J, leaving 8 bases between them.

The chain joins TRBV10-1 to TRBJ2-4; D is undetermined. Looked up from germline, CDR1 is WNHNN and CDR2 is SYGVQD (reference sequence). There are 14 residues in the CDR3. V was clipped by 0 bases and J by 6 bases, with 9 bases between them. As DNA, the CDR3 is TGCGCCAGCAGTGAGTCGGCAGGCATAAACATTCAGTACTTC. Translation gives CASSESAGINIQYF.

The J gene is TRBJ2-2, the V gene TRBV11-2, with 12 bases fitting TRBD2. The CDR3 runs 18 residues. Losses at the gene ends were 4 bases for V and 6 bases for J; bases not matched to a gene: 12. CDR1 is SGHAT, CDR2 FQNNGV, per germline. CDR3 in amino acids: CASSSFLAGGPEAGELFF. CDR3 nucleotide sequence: TGTGCCAGCAGCTCATTCCTAGCGGGAGGGCCTGAGGCCGGGGAGCTGTTTTTT.

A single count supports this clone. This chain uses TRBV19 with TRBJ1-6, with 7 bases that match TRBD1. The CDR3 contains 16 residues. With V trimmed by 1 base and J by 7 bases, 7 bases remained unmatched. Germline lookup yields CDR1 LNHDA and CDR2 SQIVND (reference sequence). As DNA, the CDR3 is TGTGCCAGTAGTATAGTTAGGGGGCAGAAGAATTCACCCCTCCACTTT. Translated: CASSIVRGQKNSPLHF.

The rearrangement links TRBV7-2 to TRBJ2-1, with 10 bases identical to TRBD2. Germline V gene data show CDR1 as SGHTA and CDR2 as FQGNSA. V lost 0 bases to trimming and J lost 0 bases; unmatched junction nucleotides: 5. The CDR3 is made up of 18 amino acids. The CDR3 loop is CASSLASGGYSSYNEQFF. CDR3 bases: TGTGCCAGCAGCTTAGCTAGCGGGGGGTATAGCTCCTACAATGAGCAGTTCTTC.

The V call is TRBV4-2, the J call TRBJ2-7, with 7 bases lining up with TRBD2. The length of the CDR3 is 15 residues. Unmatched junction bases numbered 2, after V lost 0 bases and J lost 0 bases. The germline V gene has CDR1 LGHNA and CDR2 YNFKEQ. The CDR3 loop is CASSQERGISYEQYF. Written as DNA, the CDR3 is TGTGCCAGCAGCCAAGAGCGGGGGATCTCCTACGAGCAGTACTTC.

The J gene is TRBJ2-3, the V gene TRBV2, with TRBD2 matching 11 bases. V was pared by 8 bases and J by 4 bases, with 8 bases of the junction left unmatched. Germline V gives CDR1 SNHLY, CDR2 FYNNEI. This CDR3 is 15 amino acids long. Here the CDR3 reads CASLPELAGADTQYF. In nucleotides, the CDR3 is TGTGCCAGCCTCCCGGAACTAGCGGGAGCAGATACGCAGTATTTT.

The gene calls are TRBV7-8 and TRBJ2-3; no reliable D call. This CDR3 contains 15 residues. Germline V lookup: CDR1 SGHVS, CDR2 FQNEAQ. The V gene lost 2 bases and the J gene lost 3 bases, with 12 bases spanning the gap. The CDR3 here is CASSLSIAATDTQYF. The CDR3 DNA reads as TGTGCCAGCAGCTTAAGTATAGCAGCTACAGATACGCAGTATTTT.

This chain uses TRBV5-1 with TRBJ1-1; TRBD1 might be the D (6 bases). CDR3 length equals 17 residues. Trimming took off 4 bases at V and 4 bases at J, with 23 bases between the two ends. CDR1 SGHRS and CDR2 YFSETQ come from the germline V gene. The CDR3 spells CASSLDTGWRLGTEAFF. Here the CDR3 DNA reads TGCGCCAGCAGCCTAGATACAGGGTGGCGGTTGGGCACTGAAGCTTTCTTT.

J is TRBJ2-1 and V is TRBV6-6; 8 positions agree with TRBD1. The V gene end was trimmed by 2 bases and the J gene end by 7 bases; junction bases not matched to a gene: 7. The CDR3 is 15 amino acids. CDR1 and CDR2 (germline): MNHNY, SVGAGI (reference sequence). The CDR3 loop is CASSYSQGAQNEQFF. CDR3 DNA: TGTGCCAGCAGTTACAGCCAGGGGGCACAAAATGAGCAGTTCTTC.